This T cell receptor (beta chain) comes out of a study of blood T cell repertoires in COVID-19. CDR3 size: 14 residues. Germline loops: CDR1 SNHLY, CDR2 FYNNEI. J lost 7 bases, V lost 3 bases, and 6 bases had no gene match. Assay used: immunoSEQ multiplex PCR; TCRdb lists only in-frame clones, some missing. Among around 270,000 clones, 80% to 90% were seen once, and the ten largest hold just under 2%. Sequencing input: peripheral blood. V and J are TRBV2 and TRBJ1-2, with TRBD1 matching 9 bases. This clonotype originated in a man younger than 45 with active or convalescent COVID-19. The CDR3 nucleotides read TGTGCCAGCAGTGAGGACAGGGGTCTTGGTGGCTACACCTTC. It translates to CASSEDRGLGGYTF.